This T cell receptor (beta chain) emerged from a study of T cells in localized non-small cell lung cancer. Germline V CDR1 and CDR2: GTSNPN, SVGIG (reference sequence). The CDR3 length is 14 residues. The V gene lost 3 bases and the J gene lost 6 bases, with 18 bases spanning the gap. With respect to this clone: Its target is not known.

Study-level points and caveats: Longer overall survival was linked to higher blood T cell density. Median 57 top-100 tumor clones were shared with paired adjacent lung. Of the tissues analyzed, uninvolved adjacent lung showed maximal T cell clonality, greater than tumor.

Profiled with immunoSEQ multiplex PCR; TCRdb holds only in-frame clones, not every one. The table records 20,000 to 30,000 clones, about 85% of them present only once. The input for sequencing was peripheral blood, taken before any cancer treatment. This receptor was identified in a man aged 35-75 years with stage III squamous cell lung carcinoma. The chain joins TRBV30 to TRBJ2-7; a possible D gene is TRBD2 (6 bases). In nucleotides, the CDR3 is TGTGCCTGGAGCCTAGGGCTAGCGTCGCCCGAGCAGTACTTC. Translating it yields CAWSLGLASPEQYF.